These 20 T cell receptor beta chains were all obtained from the same sample, sequenced in a study of graft-versus-host responses after intestinal transplantation. Plates contained approximately 200,000 CFSE-labeled responder cells and approximately 200,000 irradiated, violet-dye-labeled stimulator cells. The assay was immunoSEQ multiplex PCR, and TCRdb's table has in-frame clones only and misses some. The profile shows roughly 13,000 clones, less than 40% of them singletons. The source material was alloreactive CD8+ T cells from a mixed lymphocyte reaction culture, sampled before intestinal transplant. The subset denotes: CFSE-low proliferating T cells sorted from approximately 6-day pre-transplant mixed lymphocyte reaction (GvH or HvG direction). Every receptor here comes from a human patient who received an intestinal transplant.

This clone was detected ten times or more. Here the CDR3 reads CASSVGTPGGTEAFF. DNA for the CDR3: TGCGCCAGCAGCGTAGGGACGCCGGGGGGCACTGAAGCTTTCTTT. V is TRBV5-1 and J is TRBJ1-1, with D tentatively TRBD1 (5 bases). Looked up from germline, CDR1 is SGHRS and CDR2 is YFSETQ. Trimming stripped 4 bases from V and 4 bases from J, with 17 bases between. The CDR3 sequence is 15 residues long.

This clone has a handful of counts. The chain links TRBV18 to TRBJ2-5; TRBD1 aligns across 8 bases. V was clipped by 3 bases and J by 0 bases; unmatched bases: 6. This CDR3 spans 16 amino acids. Germline-derived CDR1 and CDR2 are KGHSH and LQKENI. The CDR3, as DNA: TGTGCCAGCTCACCGGGGGACAGGACGTACCAAGAGACCCAGTACTTC. Amino acids: CASSPGDRTYQETQYF.

CDR3 region: CASSPTGAMVDEQFF. The DNA of the CDR3 is TGTGCCAGCAGCCCGACAGGGGCAATGGTCGATGAGCAGTTCTTC. This chain links TRBV7-9 with TRBJ2-1, with 8 nucleotides matching TRBD1. Germline CDR1 and CDR2: SEHNR and FQNEAQ (reference sequence). The junction had 11 bases not matched to a gene; V was cut back by 5 bases and J by 8 bases. The CDR3 has 15 amino acids.

This clone is judged medium-sized. CDR3 residues: CASSLPGLAGHNEQFF. Here the CDR3 DNA reads TGCGCCAGCAGCCTGCCAGGACTAGCGGGGCACAATGAGCAGTTCTTC. This chain uses TRBV4-1 with TRBJ2-1, with 12 positions matching TRBD2. The CDR3 is 16 residues long. Germline CDR1 and CDR2: MGHRA and YSYEKL. V lost 4 bases and J lost 5; bases outside the gene matches: 6.

In its sample, this clone was seen once. The rearrangement uses TRBV14 and TRBJ1-1, with D possibly being TRBD1 (6 bases). Trimming removed 1 base from V and 0 bases from J, with 15 bases in between. CDR1 SGHDN and CDR2 FVKESK come from the germline V gene. The CDR3 has 17 amino acids. This CDR3 reads CASSQAPVGDMNTEAFF. The DNA of the CDR3 is TGTGCCAGCAGCCAAGCCCCGGTTGGGGACATGAACACTGAAGCTTTCTTT.

The genes are TRBV11-3 and TRBJ2-3, with D possibly TRBD1 on 6 matching bases. This CDR3 comprises 14 residues. Per germline, CDR1 SGHNT and CDR2 YENEEA. The V and J ends lost 1 base and 5 bases respectively, with 10 bases between them. The CDR3 reads CASSLGGHRDTQYF. The CDR3, as DNA: TGTGCCAGCAGCTTAGGGGGACACCGAGATACGCAGTATTTT.

This sequence joins TRBV28 and TRBJ1-4, with D perhaps matching TRBD1 (5 bases). The V gene lost 3 bases and the J gene lost 8 bases, with 10 bases spanning the gap. This CDR3 is 13 amino acids long. In germline, CDR1 is MDHEN, CDR2 SYDVKM. DNA for the CDR3: TGTGCCAGCAGTTTCCAGGGTAGGGAAAAACTGTTTTTT. Its protein product is CASSFQGREKLFF.

This clone was detected only a few times. The rearrangement links TRBV5-5 to TRBJ1-2, with no clear D. CDR1 is SGHKS, CDR2 YYEKEE, per germline (reference sequence). V was trimmed by 2 bases and J by 7 bases, leaving 9 bases between them. The CDR3 loop spans 12 amino acids. The CDR3, as DNA: TGTGCCAGCAGCTTATGGATGTTTGGCTACACCTTC. Translated, it gives CASSLWMFGYTF.

The chain recombines TRBV9 with TRBJ2-1, with D perhaps TRBD2 (5 bases). Germline V gene data show CDR1 as SGDLS and CDR2 as YYNGEE. The CDR3 is 13 amino acids. V was trimmed by 2 bases and J by 5 bases, leaving 8 bases between them. The CDR3 region has the DNA TGTGCCAGCAGCGTGCACGGGGACAATGAGCAGTTCTTC. Protein sequence: CASSVHGDNEQFF. The whole variable domain, remainder taken from reference TRBV9 and TRBJ2-1, is DSGVTQTPKHLITATGQRVTLRCSPRSGDLSVYWYQQSLDQGLQFLIQYYNGEERAKGNILERFSAQQFPDLHSELNLSSLELGDSALYFCASSVHGDNEQFFGPGTRLTVL.

For this clone: Being one base from a much bigger clone, this may be a read error. This rearrangement joins TRBV6-6 to TRBJ2-7, with D maybe TRBD1 (7 bases). Trimming pared 2 bases from V and 6 bases from J, leaving 14 bases between. Germline loops: CDR1 MNHNY, CDR2 SVGAGI (reference sequence). The CDR3 totals 14 residues. The CDR3 DNA sequence: TGTGCCAGCAGTTACGGGCAGGGGGGAGGCGAGCAGTACTTC. It is translated as CASSYGQGGGEQYF.

In its sample, this clone ranks as medium-sized. The genes are TRBV7-9 and TRBJ2-3; TRBD1 might be the D (5 bases). The length of the CDR3 is 16 residues. Germline CDR1 and CDR2: SEHNR and FQNEAQ (reference sequence). The V end lost 5 bases, the J end lost 0 bases, and 15 bases lay between the germline ends. CDR3: CASSPLEGVSTDTQYF. As DNA, the CDR3 is TGTGCCAGCAGCCCCCTCGAAGGGGTTAGCACAGATACGCAGTATTTT.

This clone is labeled as medium-sized (0.01 to 0.1%). The rearrangement links TRBV7-9 to TRBJ2-6; no clear D. Trimming took 1 base from V and 3 from J, leaving 4 bases between them. This CDR3 contains 14 residues. In germline, CDR1 is SEHNR, CDR2 FQNEAQ (reference sequence). The CDR3 is CASSLGSGANVLTF. DNA of the CDR3: TGTGCCAGCAGCTTAGGGAGTGGGGCCAACGTCCTGACTTTC. The full variable domain, rest sourced from reference TRBV7-9 and TRBJ2-6, is DTGVSQNPRHKITKRGQNVTFRCDPISEHNRLYWYRQTLGQGPEFLTYFQNEAQLEKSRLLSDRFSAERPKGSFSTLEIQRTEQGDSAMYLCASSLGSGANVLTFGAGSRLTVL.

On this clone itself: This may arise from a read error, as a much more abundant clone is one base away. The chain is built from TRBV28 and TRBJ2-7; 8 nucleotides match TRBD2. In germline, CDR1 is MDHEN, CDR2 SYDVKM. V lost 8 bases and J lost 2; bases outside the gene matches: 8. The length of the CDR3 is 14 residues. The CDR3 DNA follows: TGTGCCAGCCGAGGGGCTAGCGGGCCCTACGAGCAGTACTTC. It encodes CASRGASGPYEQYF.

The V and J genes are TRBV25-1 and TRBJ2-7; TRBD1 aligns across 9 bases. The CDR3 covers 16 residues. CDR1 is MGHDK and CDR2 is SYGVNS in the germline V gene. Trimming cost V 5 bases and J 6 bases; bases outside gene matches: 14. CDR3 in DNA: TGTGCCAGCAGTAGTCGAGGGACAGGGTTGCAATCCGAGCAGTACTTC. Its protein product is CASSSRGTGLQSEQYF.

J is TRBJ2-7 and V is TRBV29-1; TRBD1 matches at 9 bases. The CDR3 is 15 residues long. Germline-derived CDR1 and CDR2 are SQVTM and ANQGSEA. The junction had 14 bases not matched to a gene; V was cut back by 6 bases and J by 5 bases. The CDR3 DNA is TGCAGCGTGAAACGTGCCGGGACAGGGTTCCACGAGCAGTACTTC. It translates to CSVKRAGTGFHEQYF.

This chain links TRBV6-5 with TRBJ1-5, with TRBD1 as a possible D gene (5 bases). V was shortened by 5 bases and J by 2 bases, with 13 bases between the two germline ends. The CDR3 covers 15 residues. From germline, CDR1 is MNHEY and CDR2 SVGAGI. The CDR3 DNA reads TGTGCCAGCAGTGCCCTAAGAGGGGGCAATCAGCCCCAGCATTTT. It encodes CASSALRGGNQPQHF.

With regard to this clone: Germline is not matched at one junction end, which may reflect a read error. This same CDR3 is encoded by further DNA sequences in the sample. This rearrangement joins TRBV19 to TRBJ2-5; D unclear. The CDR3 contains 13 residues. CDR1 and CDR2 (germline): LNHDA, SQIVND (reference sequence). The CDR3, as DNA: TGTGCCAGTAGTCCACAGAACCAAGAGACTCAGTACTTC. Its translation is CASSPQNQETQYF.

Here the CDR3 reads CASSHKLAGQNTEAFF. CDR3 coding DNA: TGTGCCAGCAGCCACAAATTAGCCGGACAGAACACTGAAGCTTTCTTT. The chain combines TRBV5-8 with TRBJ1-1; D is perhaps TRBD1 (5 bases). The CDR3 loop spans 16 amino acids. The V gene's germline CDR1 is SGHTS and CDR2 YDEGEE. The V gene lost 4 bases and the J gene lost 1 base, with 17 bases spanning the gap.

V is TRBV15 and J is TRBJ1-6; tentative D call: TRBD1 (6 bases). Deletions cut 1 base from V and 8 bases from J, with 15 bases between. There are 16 residues in the CDR3. Germline V gene lookup returns CDR1 LNHNV and CDR2 YYDKDF (reference sequence). The CDR3 sequence is CATSRGIQGGHSPLHF. The CDR3 nucleotides are TGTGCCACCAGCAGAGGTATACAGGGTGGGCATTCACCCCTCCACTTT.

The chain carries TRBV6-6 and TRBJ1-1, with D possibly being TRBD1 (6 bases). The CDR3 totals 14 residues. The V and J ends lost 4 bases and 0 bases respectively, with 9 bases between them. CDR1 is MNHNY, CDR2 SVGAGI, per germline (reference sequence). CDR3 in amino acids: CASSSTGMNTEAFF. The CDR3 nucleotides are TGTGCCAGCAGTTCGACAGGCATGAACACTGAAGCTTTCTTT.